The 32 T cell receptor beta chains below were found in one sample sequenced in a study of T cell responses to AZD1222 COVID-19 vaccine. Here immunoSEQ multiplex PCR was the method, and the copy in TCRdb shows in-frame clones only, minus some. The top ten hold 1.4% of the sample, which has about 160,000 clones, roughly 90% seen once. The sample was peripheral blood, taken on day 0 of AZD1222 vaccination. These receptors were obtained from an adult in good health.

The chain couples TRBV28 to TRBJ1-2, with D tentatively TRBD1 (6 bases). The CDR3 covers 15 residues. Trimming took 7 bases from V and 0 from J, leaving 15 bases between them. CDR1 and CDR2 (germline): MDHEN, SYDVKM. The CDR3 here is CASTKGGGPNYGYTF. As DNA, the CDR3 is TGTGCCAGCACCAAGGGTGGGGGCCCTAACTATGGCTACACCTTC.

The rearrangement joins TRBV5-1 to TRBJ2-3; 11 positions agree with TRBD2. The CDR3 is 16 amino acids. CDR1 and CDR2 from the germline V gene are SGHRS and YFSETQ. V shed 6 bases, J shed 2 bases, and the junction held 8 bases outside the gene matches. CDR3 sequence: CASTGLAGGSTDTQYF. The CDR3 region has the DNA TGCGCCAGCACCGGGCTAGCGGGGGGTTCCACAGATACGCAGTATTTT.

This clone appeared a single time. The chain uses TRBV24-1 and TRBJ2-2; D may correspond to TRBD1 or TRBD2 (7 bases each). CDR1 is KGHDR, CDR2 SFDVKD, per germline. The germline V and J ends were trimmed by 4 bases and 4 bases, with 21 bases remaining between them. The CDR3 has 18 amino acids. In nucleotides, the CDR3 is TGTGCCACCAGTGACCCGACAGGGCCCGGGGGGATCACCGGGGAGCTGTTTTTT. This gives the protein CATSDPTGPGGITGELFF.

V and J are TRBV10-3 and TRBJ1-5; 9 nucleotides agree with TRBD1. With 3 bases clipped from V and 2 bases from J, the junction kept 5 bases outside the gene matches. Germline loops: CDR1 ENHRY, CDR2 SYGVKD. CDR3 size: 16 residues. Here the CDR3 reads CAISDGQGKGNQPQHF. The CDR3, as DNA: TGTGCCATCAGTGATGGACAGGGGAAGGGCAATCAGCCCCAGCATTTT.

The chain carries TRBV6-5 and TRBJ1-1; no definite D call. The CDR3 loop spans 14 amino acids. V was trimmed by 4 bases and J by 0 bases, leaving 9 bases between them. Germline loops: CDR1 MNHEY, CDR2 SVGAGI. CDR3 nucleotide sequence: TGTGCCAGCAGTTTGACACGCATGAACACTGAAGCTTTCTTT. It yields the protein CASSLTRMNTEAFF.

The chain is built from TRBV6-2 or TRBV6-3 and TRBJ2-7, with TRBD2 identical over 7 bases. The CDR3 has 16 residues. Unmatched junction bases numbered 16, after V lost 4 bases and J lost 7 bases. CDR1 MNHEY and CDR2 SVGEGT come from the germline V gene. The CDR3 DNA follows: TGTGCCAGCAGTTCGCCGGTGGGGAGGGCCCCTTGGGAGCAGTACTTC. Translation: CASSSPVGRAPWEQYF.

As to this clone: Additional DNA sequences in this sample encode the identical CDR3. The chain joins TRBV10-3 to TRBJ2-7; TRBD2 matches at 8 bases. CDR1 and CDR2 from the germline V gene are ENHRY and SYGVKD. The trim removed 8 bases at V and 3 bases at J, leaving 3 bases unmatched. This CDR3 has 12 amino acids. The CDR3 nucleotides read TGTGCCATCTCCGGGACTAGCTACGAGCAGTACTTC. Translating it yields CAISGTSYEQYF.

This clone has only a few counts. The chain employs TRBV30 and TRBJ1-6; D uncertain. CDR1 is GTSNPN, CDR2 SVGIG, per germline (reference sequence). The V and J ends lost 1 base and 5 bases respectively, with 9 bases between them. This CDR3 is built from 14 residues. The CDR3: CAWSGTPDNSPLHF. CDR3 bases: TGTGCCTGGAGTGGGACCCCAGATAATTCACCCCTCCACTTT. The full variable domain, completed using reference TRBV30 and TRBJ1-6, is SQTIHQWPATLVQPVGSPLSLECTVEGTSNPNLYWYRQAAGRGLQLLFYSVGIGQISSEVPQNLSASRPQDRQFILSSKKLLLSDSGFYLCAWSGTPDNSPLHFGNGTRLTVT.

This rearrangement joins TRBV15 to TRBJ1-6; D is unclear. Deletions cut 0 bases from V and 1 base from J, with 7 bases between. The CDR3 totals 16 residues. CDR1 and CDR2 (germline): LNHNV, YYDKDF (reference sequence). This chain's CDR3 is CATSRDSGSYNSPLHF. The CDR3 DNA is TGTGCCACCAGCAGAGATTCGGGGTCCTATAATTCACCCCTCCACTTT.

The CDR3 DNA reads as TGTGCCAGCAGCTTAGGACTACTAGCGGATACCTACGAGCAGTACTTC. It specifies CASSLGLLADTYEQYF. The V gene is TRBV11-2, the J gene TRBJ2-7; 8 bases fit TRBD2. In germline, CDR1 is SGHAT, CDR2 FQNNGV. V lost 1 base to trimming and J lost 2 bases; unmatched junction nucleotides: 7. The CDR3 is made up of 16 amino acids.

V gene TRBV4-3 combines with J gene TRBJ1-4; TRBD1 might be the D (5 bases). Trimming cost V 4 bases and J 7 bases, with 16 bases left between them. The CDR3 length is 15 residues. The germline CDR1 and CDR2 sequences are LGHNA and YSLEER. DNA for the CDR3: TGCGCCAGCAGCCCCGGCGGGACTGCGGGTGAAAAACTGTTTTTT. Translated: CASSPGGTAGEKLFF.

The chain couples TRBV10-2 to TRBJ2-3; maybe TRBD1 (6 bases). V was clipped by 0 bases and J by 4 bases, with 17 bases between them. The CDR3 contains 17 residues. In germline, CDR1 is WSHSY, CDR2 SAAADI. Here the CDR3 reads CASSESMWMAGADTQYF. The CDR3 DNA sequence: TGCGCCAGCAGTGAGTCGATGTGGATGGCAGGGGCAGATACGCAGTATTTT.

The V gene is TRBV27, the J gene TRBJ1-2; D may be TRBD1 (6 bases). CDR1 and CDR2 from the germline V gene are MNHEY and SMNVEV (reference sequence). The V end lost 10 bases, the J end lost 2 bases, and 11 bases lay between the germline ends. The CDR3 sequence is 12 residues long. CDR3 nucleotides: TGTGCCACGGGGGGCTACAACTATGGCTACACCTTC. The encoded protein is CATGGYNYGYTF.

The genes are TRBV7-9 and TRBJ2-2; 7 bases align to TRBD2. This CDR3 contains 16 residues. The germline gives CDR1 SEHNR, CDR2 FQNEAQ (reference sequence). With V trimmed by 3 bases and J by 2 bases, 6 bases remained unmatched. Here the CDR3 reads CASSFFSGTNTGELFF. In nucleotides, the CDR3 is TGTGCCAGCAGCTTTTTCAGCGGGACCAACACCGGGGAGCTGTTTTTT.

The V call is TRBV7-9, the J call TRBJ1-2; no clear D. CDR1 and CDR2 from the germline V gene are SEHNR and FQNEAQ (reference sequence). This CDR3 has 12 residues. CDR3 in DNA: TGTGCGACGGATGCCGTTGACTATGGCTACACCTTC. Amino acid sequence: CATDAVDYGYTF.

The chain joins TRBV11-2 to TRBJ2-1; D might be TRBD2 (5 bases). The CDR3 is made up of 15 amino acids. Trimming stripped 5 bases from V and 0 bases from J, with 11 bases between. Germline V gene lookup returns CDR1 SGHAT and CDR2 FQNNGV. The CDR3 sequence: CASSALTSSYNEQFF. The DNA of the CDR3 is TGTGCCAGCAGCGCACTTACTAGCTCCTACAATGAGCAGTTCTTC.

The V and J genes are TRBV7-9 and TRBJ2-3; 7 nucleotides agree with TRBD2. The CDR3 extends over 17 amino acids. With 5 bases clipped from V and 0 bases from J, the junction kept 11 bases outside the gene matches. From germline, CDR1 is SEHNR and CDR2 FQNEAQ (reference sequence). CDR3 in DNA: TGTGCCAGCAGCCCACTCCCGACGGGAGGCAGCACAGATACGCAGTATTTT. It encodes CASSPLPTGGSTDTQYF.

V gene TRBV5-1 combines with J gene TRBJ2-3; D may be TRBD2 (5 bases). Germline V gives CDR1 SGHRS, CDR2 YFSETQ. V gave up 7 bases and J gave up 5 bases, with 5 bases separating them. This CDR3 has 10 amino acids. The CDR3 region has the DNA TGCGCCAGCCGGGGAGATACGCAGTATTTT. It encodes CASRGDTQYF.

The rearrangement uses TRBV7-3 and TRBJ2-3; 8 bases align to TRBD2. CDR1 and CDR2 (germline): SGHTA, FQGTGA. The V gene end was trimmed by 3 bases and the J gene end by 3 bases; junction bases not matched to a gene: 5. CDR3 length: 15 residues. CDR3 loop: CASSFSGRLTDTQYF. CDR3 bases: TGTGCCAGCAGCTTCAGCGGGAGATTGACAGATACGCAGTATTTT.

The chain couples TRBV7-6 to TRBJ1-6; a weak D match, TRBD1 (6 bases). V lost 3 bases to trimming and J lost 8 bases, with 17 bases between them. Per germline, CDR1 SGHVS and CDR2 FNYEAQ. There are 16 residues in the CDR3. The CDR3 DNA reads TGTGCCAGCAGCTTTGGGGGGCGCAATGCTCATTCACCCCTCCACTTT. Protein sequence: CASSFGGRNAHSPLHF.

This sequence joins TRBV4-3 and TRBJ2-7, with D uncertain. CDR3 length equals 18 residues. Trimming pared 0 bases from V and 3 bases from J, leaving 21 bases between. Germline CDR1 reads LGHNA; CDR2 reads YSLEER. CDR3: CASSQDPAQGPFYYEQYF. The CDR3 coding sequence is TGCGCCAGCAGCCAAGATCCGGCTCAAGGACCCTTTTACTACGAGCAGTACTTC.

The chain links TRBV9 to TRBJ2-3; TRBD2 matches 10 bases. V was pared by 0 bases and J by 2 bases, with 9 bases of the junction left unmatched. CDR1 and CDR2 (germline): SGDLS, YYNGEE. CDR3 size: 18 residues. The CDR3: CASSVARASGGHTDTQYF. The DNA of the CDR3 is TGTGCCAGCAGCGTAGCTAGGGCTAGCGGGGGACACACAGATACGCAGTATTTT.

This chain uses TRBV24-1 with TRBJ2-2, with a tentative D call TRBD1 (6 bases). Germline CDR1 KGHDR, CDR2 SFDVKD. V was cut by 4 bases and J by 3 bases, with 11 bases left in between. There are 15 residues in the CDR3. As DNA, the CDR3 is TGTGCCACCAGTGACAACGACAGGTACACCGGGGAGCTGTTTTTT. The encoded protein is CATSDNDRYTGELFF.

The rearrangement uses TRBV4-2 and TRBJ2-5; TRBD1 matches 7 bases. This CDR3 has 14 residues. Trimming removed 1 base from V and 5 bases from J; junction bases left unmatched: 4. In germline, CDR1 is LGHNA, CDR2 YNFKEQ. The DNA of the CDR3 is TGTGCCAGCAGCCAAGGGGACAGTAAGGAGACCCAGTACTTC. This encodes CASSQGDSKETQYF.

This chain uses TRBV10-3 with TRBJ2-1; a possible D gene is TRBD2 (6 bases). Trimming shortened V by 5 bases and J by 0 bases, and 17 bases separated the two germline ends. Germline CDR1 reads ENHRY; CDR2 reads SYGVKD. The CDR3 contains 17 residues. In DNA form, the CDR3 reads TGTGCCATCAGTAACCCTTCGGACTATAGCTCCTACAATGAGCAGTTCTTC. Protein product: CAISNPSDYSSYNEQFF.

The rearrangement joins TRBV4-1 to TRBJ1-6; perhaps TRBD1 as D (5 bases). This CDR3 comprises 18 residues. Germline V gene sequence: CDR1 MGHRA, CDR2 YSYEKL. V lost 0 bases and J 0 bases, leaving 12 bases between the germline ends. CDR3 sequence: CASSQDSAGSSYNSPLHF. The CDR3, as DNA: TGCGCCAGCAGCCAAGATTCGGCAGGGAGCTCCTATAATTCACCCCTCCACTTT.

This sequence joins TRBV2 and TRBJ1-1; 8 nucleotides line up with TRBD1. The CDR3 runs to 15 residues. V shed 6 bases and J 7 bases; nucleotides not matched to a gene: 13. Looked up from germline, CDR1 is SNHLY and CDR2 is FYNNEI. The CDR3 coding sequence is TGTGCCAGCAGCGACAGGGGACGGGGTTTAGATGAAGCTTTCTTT. It is translated as CASSDRGRGLDEAFF.

The chain is built from TRBV2 and TRBJ2-1; D gene unclear. CDR1 and CDR2 (germline): SNHLY, FYNNEI. CDR3 length: 13 residues. Trimming took off 9 bases at V and 4 bases at J, with 13 bases between the two ends. The CDR3 bases are TGTGCCAGTGAAGACACGTCTTACAATGAGCAGTTCTTC. Protein sequence: CASEDTSYNEQFF.

The chain recombines TRBV11-3 with TRBJ2-2; TRBD2 agrees at 13 bases. Germline CDR1 and CDR2: SGHNT and YENEEA. This CDR3 has 15 residues. The junction had 4 bases not matched to a gene; V was cut back by 5 bases and J by 7 bases. The CDR3 loop is CASSQLAGGFGELFF. The CDR3 bases are TGTGCCAGCAGCCAACTAGCGGGAGGGTTCGGGGAGCTGTTTTTT.

The chain is built from TRBV6-5 and TRBJ2-7, with 12 bases matching TRBD2. Germline-derived CDR1 and CDR2 are MNHEY and SVGAGI. The CDR3 extends over 16 amino acids. Trimming took 2 bases from V and 2 from J; bases not matched to a gene: 4. The chain's CDR3 is CASSYRTSGTPYEQYF. The CDR3 DNA reads as TGTGCCAGCAGTTACAGGACTAGCGGGACCCCCTACGAGCAGTACTTC.

CDR3 nucleotides: TGTGCCAGCAGCTCCCGACAGGGGATATACAATGAGCAGTTCTTC. Translation gives CASSSRQGIYNEQFF. The J gene is TRBJ2-1, the V gene TRBV11-2; TRBD1 agrees at 8 bases. CDR1 and CDR2 (germline): SGHAT, FQNNGV. This CDR3 is built from 15 residues. Trimming took 4 bases from V and 4 from J; bases not matched to a gene: 6.

The chain couples TRBV3-1 (or the pseudogene TRBV3-2) to TRBJ2-4, with a weak D call TRBD1 (5 bases). The length of the CDR3 is 14 residues. Germline V gives CDR1 LGHDT, CDR2 YNNKEL (reference sequence). The germline V and J ends were trimmed by 6 bases and 1 base, with 10 bases remaining between them. The CDR3 DNA reads as TGTGCCAGCAGTGACAGTACTGCCAAAAACATTCAGTACTTC. As protein: CASSDSTAKNIQYF.